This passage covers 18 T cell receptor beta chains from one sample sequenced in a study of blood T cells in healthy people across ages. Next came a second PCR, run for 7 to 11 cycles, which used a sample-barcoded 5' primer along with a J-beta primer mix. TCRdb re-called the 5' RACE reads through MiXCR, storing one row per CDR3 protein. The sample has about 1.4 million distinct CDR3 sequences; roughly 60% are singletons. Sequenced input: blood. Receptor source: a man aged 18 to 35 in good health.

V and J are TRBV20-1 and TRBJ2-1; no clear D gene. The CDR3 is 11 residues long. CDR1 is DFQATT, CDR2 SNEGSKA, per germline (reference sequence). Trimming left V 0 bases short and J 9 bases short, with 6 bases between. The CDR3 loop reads CSARDFFEQFF. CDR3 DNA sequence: TGCAGTGCTAGAGATTTTTTTGAGCAGTTCTTC.

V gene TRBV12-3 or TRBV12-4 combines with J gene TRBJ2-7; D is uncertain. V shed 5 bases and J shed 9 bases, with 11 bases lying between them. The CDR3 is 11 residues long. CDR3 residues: CASSLHGVQYF. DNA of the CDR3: TGTGCCAGCAGTCTTCATGGCGTGCAGTACTTC.

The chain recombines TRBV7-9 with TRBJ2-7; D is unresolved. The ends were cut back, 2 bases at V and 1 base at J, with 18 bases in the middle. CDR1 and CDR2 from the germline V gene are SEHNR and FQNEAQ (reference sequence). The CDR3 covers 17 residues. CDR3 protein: CASSLPSRPTTSYEQYF. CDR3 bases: TGTGCCAGCAGCTTACCAAGCAGGCCAACAACTTCCTACGAGCAGTACTTC. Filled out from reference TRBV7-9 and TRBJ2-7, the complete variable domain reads DTGVSQNPRHKITKRGQNVTFRCDPISEHNRLYWYRQTLGQGPEFLTYFQNEAQLEKSRLLSDRFSAERPKGSFSTLEIQRTEQGDSAMYLCASSLPSRPTTSYEQYFGPGTRLTVT.

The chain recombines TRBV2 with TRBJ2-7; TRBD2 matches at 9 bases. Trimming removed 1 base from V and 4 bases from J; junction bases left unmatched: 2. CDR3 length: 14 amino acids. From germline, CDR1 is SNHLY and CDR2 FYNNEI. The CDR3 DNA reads TGTGCCAGCAGTGAAGGGCTAGCGGGGTACGAGCAGTACTTC. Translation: CASSEGLAGYEQYF.

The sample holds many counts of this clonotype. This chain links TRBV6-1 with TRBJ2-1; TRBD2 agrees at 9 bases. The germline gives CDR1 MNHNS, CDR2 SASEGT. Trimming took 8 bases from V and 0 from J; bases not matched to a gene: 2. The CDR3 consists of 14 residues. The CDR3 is CASSTSGSYNEQFF. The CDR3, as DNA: TGTGCCAGCTCGACTAGCGGCTCCTACAATGAGCAGTTCTTC.

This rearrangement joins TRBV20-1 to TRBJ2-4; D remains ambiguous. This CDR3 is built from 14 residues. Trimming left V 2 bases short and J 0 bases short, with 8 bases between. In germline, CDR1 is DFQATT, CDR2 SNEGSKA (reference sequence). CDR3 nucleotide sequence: TGCAGTGCTAGACCTCAACTAGCCAAAAACATTCAGTACTTC. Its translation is CSARPQLAKNIQYF.

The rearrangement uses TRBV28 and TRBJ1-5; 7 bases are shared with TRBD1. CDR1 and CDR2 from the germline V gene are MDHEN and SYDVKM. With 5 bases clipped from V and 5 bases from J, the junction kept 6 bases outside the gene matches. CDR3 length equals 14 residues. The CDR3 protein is CASSQGQWHQPQHF. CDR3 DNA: TGTGCCAGCAGTCAGGGACAGTGGCATCAGCCCCAGCATTTT.

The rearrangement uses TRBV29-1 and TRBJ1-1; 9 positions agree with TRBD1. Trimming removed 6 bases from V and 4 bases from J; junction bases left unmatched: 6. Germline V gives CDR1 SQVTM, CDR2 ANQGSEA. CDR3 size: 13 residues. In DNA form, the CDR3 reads TGCAGCGTAGGGACAGGGTCGGCCACTGAAGCTTTCTTT. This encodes CSVGTGSATEAFF.

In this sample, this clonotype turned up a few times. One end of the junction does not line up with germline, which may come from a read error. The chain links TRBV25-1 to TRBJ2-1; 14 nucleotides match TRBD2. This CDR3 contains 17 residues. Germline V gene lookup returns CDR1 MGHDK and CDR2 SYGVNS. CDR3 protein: CASSARTSGGSFNEQFF. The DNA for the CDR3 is TGTGCCAGCAGTGCCCGGACTAGCGGGGGGTCCTTCAATGAGCAGTTCTTC.

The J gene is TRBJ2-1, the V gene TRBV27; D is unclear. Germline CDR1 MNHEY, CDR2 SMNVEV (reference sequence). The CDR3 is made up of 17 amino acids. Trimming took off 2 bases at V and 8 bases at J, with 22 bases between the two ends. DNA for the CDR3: TGTGCCAGCAGTTTAGTGGGTGGGTCTAGTGGGTTCTATGAGCAGTTCTTC. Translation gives CASSLVGGSSGFYEQFF.

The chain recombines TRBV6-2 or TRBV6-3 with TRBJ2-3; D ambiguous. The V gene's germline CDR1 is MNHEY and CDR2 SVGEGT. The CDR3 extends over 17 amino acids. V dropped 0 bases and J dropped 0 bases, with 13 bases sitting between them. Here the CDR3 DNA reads TGTGCCAGCAGTTACTCGATACCAGCATTTAGCACAGATACGCAGTATTTT. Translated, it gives CASSYSIPAFSTDTQYF.

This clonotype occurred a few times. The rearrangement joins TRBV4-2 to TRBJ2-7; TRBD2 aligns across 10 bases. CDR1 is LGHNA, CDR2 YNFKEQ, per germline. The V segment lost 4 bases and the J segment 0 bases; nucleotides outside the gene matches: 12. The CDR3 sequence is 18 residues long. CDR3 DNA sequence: TGTGCCAGCAGCCCTCTGACTAGCGGGTCATTCAGCTCCTACGAGCAGTACTTC. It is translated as CASSPLTSGSFSSYEQYF.

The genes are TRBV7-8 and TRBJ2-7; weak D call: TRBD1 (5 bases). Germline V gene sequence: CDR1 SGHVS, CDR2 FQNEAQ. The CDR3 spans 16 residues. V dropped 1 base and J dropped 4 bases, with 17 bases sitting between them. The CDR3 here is CASSLVLSQVAYEQYF. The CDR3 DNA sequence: TGTGCCAGCAGCTTAGTCTTGTCACAGGTAGCATACGAGCAGTACTTC.

In DNA, the CDR3 is TGTGCCAGCAGTTTAAAAGCTATGGGCACAGATACGCAGTATTTT. It encodes CASSLKAMGTDTQYF. The rearrangement links TRBV12-3 or TRBV12-4 to TRBJ2-3; D uncertain. This CDR3 spans 15 amino acids. The V gene lost 2 bases and the J gene lost 1 base, with 10 bases spanning the gap.

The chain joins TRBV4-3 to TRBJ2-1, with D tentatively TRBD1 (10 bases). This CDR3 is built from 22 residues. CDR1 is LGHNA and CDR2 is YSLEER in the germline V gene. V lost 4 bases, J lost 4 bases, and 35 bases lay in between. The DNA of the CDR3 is TGCGCCAGCAGCCCGTACCCTGGGACAGGGGTCATTGCTAGCGGGGCATACAATGAGCAGTTCTTC. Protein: CASSPYPGTGVIASGAYNEQFF.

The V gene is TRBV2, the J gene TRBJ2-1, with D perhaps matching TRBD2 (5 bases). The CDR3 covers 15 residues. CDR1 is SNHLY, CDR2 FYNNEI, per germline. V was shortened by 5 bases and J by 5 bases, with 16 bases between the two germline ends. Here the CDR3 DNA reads TGTGCCAGCAGTCAGACTAACTTCGGCCACAATGAGCAGTTCTTC. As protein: CASSQTNFGHNEQFF.

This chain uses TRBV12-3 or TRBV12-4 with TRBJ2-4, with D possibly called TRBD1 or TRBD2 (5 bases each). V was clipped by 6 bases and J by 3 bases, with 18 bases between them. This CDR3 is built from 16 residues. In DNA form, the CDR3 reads TGTGCCAGCAGAACGGGACGGGCTTTTGTCAAAAACATTCAGTACTTC. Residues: CASRTGRAFVKNIQYF.

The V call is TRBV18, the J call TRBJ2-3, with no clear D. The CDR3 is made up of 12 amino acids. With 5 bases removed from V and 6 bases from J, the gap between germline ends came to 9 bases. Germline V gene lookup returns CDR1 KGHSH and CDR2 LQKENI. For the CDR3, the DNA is TGTGCCAGCTCAGTGAATTCTGATACGCAGTATTTT. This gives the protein CASSVNSDTQYF.